This section outlines one TCR beta chain sequence together with its context. Its target is not known. The data were produced by immunoSEQ multiplex PCR, yet TCRdb's version contains in-frame clones alone and is incomplete. The data show 5,400 or so clones, approximately 91% seen once. The CDR3 is made up of 16 amino acids. Germline lookup yields CDR1 SGHTA and CDR2 FQGNSA. With 6 bases clipped from V and 4 bases from J, the junction kept 6 bases outside the gene matches. This specimen belongs to a study of T cell clonotyping in hematopoietic cell transplantation. Study findings and constraints: Recipient TCR diversity dropped after transplant; expanded clonotypes rose from day 30 to 180.

Here the sequenced sample was peripheral blood mononuclear cells, taken 100 days after allogeneic stem cell transplant. The TCR originated in a female patient in her fifties or sixties who had an allogeneic stem cell transplant from a related donor, so the T cells may come from the graft donor. Some clones in this sample may be carry-over from other donors' samples. V gene TRBV7-2 combines with J gene TRBJ2-2; 12 nucleotides match TRBD2. The chain's CDR3 is CASRSSGGAGTGELFF. The CDR3 DNA is TGTGCCAGCAGGTCTAGCGGGGGGGCGGGCACCGGGGAGCTGTTTTTT.